This entry is about one T cell receptor (beta chain). The antigen is unknown. This entry belongs to a study of T cells in localized non-small cell lung cancer. Study-level results: Sequencing was limited to one tumor region, leaving the possibility of heterogeneity open.

V dropped 4 bases and J dropped 3; count of bases not matched to a gene: 5. Germline V gene sequence: CDR1 SGHRS, CDR2 YFSETQ. There are 15 residues in the CDR3. Sequencing was performed with immunoSEQ multiplex PCR; in TCRdb, only in-frame clones are kept and a portion is missing. The sample has approximately 72,000 clones, just under 85% seen once. The chain carries TRBV5-1 and TRBJ2-1; 9 nucleotides line up with TRBD2. The sequenced sample was peripheral blood, obtained before any cancer treatment. This clonotype originated in a female donor older than 55 with stage I lung adenocarcinoma. The CDR3 coding sequence is TGCGCCAGCAGCCAGAGGACTAGCGACTACAATGAGCAGTTCTTC. As protein: CASSQRTSDYNEQFF. Full variable domain (missing parts from reference TRBV5-1 and TRBJ2-1): KAGVTQTPRYLIKTRGQQVTLSCSPISGHRSVSWYQQTPGQGLQFLFEYFSETQRNKGNFPGRFSGRQFSNSRSEMNVSTLELGDSALYLCASSQRTSDYNEQFFGPGTRLTVL.